One and the same sample provided the 8 T cell receptor beta chains below, sequenced in a study of radiotherapy plus CTLA-4 blockade in lung cancer. Produced via immunoSEQ multiplex PCR; TCRdb's table is partial and in-frame only. The sample holds fewer than 55,000 clones, roughly three quarters seen once. The sample here was peripheral blood, taken from a patient treated with radiotherapy plus ipilimumab. The receptor set was obtained from a human donor with non-small cell lung cancer whose response to radiotherapy plus ipilimumab could not be evaluated.

The J gene is TRBJ1-3, the V gene TRBV6-1, with 7 bases fitting TRBD1. This CDR3 comprises 15 residues. V lost 2 bases, J lost 2 bases, and 3 bases stayed unmatched. CDR1 is MNHNS, CDR2 SASEGT, per germline. The CDR3 loop is CASSEKGATGNTIYF. The CDR3 DNA follows: TGTGCCAGCAGTGAAAAGGGGGCCACTGGAAACACCATATATTTT.

The chain recombines TRBV9 with TRBJ2-1; 10 bases are shared with TRBD2. Germline trimming cut 3 bases from V and 6 bases from J; bases unmatched to any gene: 9. This CDR3 contains 16 residues. Germline CDR1 SGDLS, CDR2 YYNGEE. CDR3 residues: CASSGVIAGGGNEQFF. The CDR3 DNA follows: TGTGCCAGCAGCGGTGTGATAGCGGGAGGAGGCAATGAGCAGTTCTTC.

This sequence joins TRBV6-6 and TRBJ2-2; 7 bases match TRBD2. Looked up from germline, CDR1 is MNHNY and CDR2 is SVGAGI (reference sequence). The length of the CDR3 is 16 residues. The V gene end was trimmed by 4 bases and the J gene end by 1 base; junction bases not matched to a gene: 6. The CDR3 sequence: CASSSGSGGNTGELFF. Here the CDR3 DNA reads TGTGCCAGCAGTTCGGGTTCGGGGGGGAACACCGGGGAGCTGTTTTTT.

The chain recombines TRBV4-3 with TRBJ1-2; D is undetermined. Trimming cost V 4 bases and J 2 bases, with 14 bases left between them. The length of the CDR3 is 15 residues. CDR1 and CDR2 (germline): LGHNA, YSLEER. Here the CDR3 DNA reads TGCGCCAGCAGCCCCAACCGGCGGGGAAACTATGGCTACACCTTC. This codes for CASSPNRRGNYGYTF.

V gene TRBV29-1 combines with J gene TRBJ1-3; D not certain. CDR1 SQVTM and CDR2 ANQGSEA come from the germline V gene. Deletions cut 4 bases from V and 0 bases from J, with 10 bases between. The CDR3 covers 14 residues. The CDR3: CSVGVSLSGNTIYF. In DNA, the CDR3 is TGCAGCGTTGGAGTGAGCCTCTCTGGAAACACCATATATTTT. The variable domain in full, with the rest retrieved from reference TRBV29-1 and TRBJ1-3, is SAVISQKPSRDICQRGTSLTIQCQVDSQVTMMFWYRQQPGQSLTLIATANQGSEATYESGFVIDKFPISRPNLTFSTLTVSNMSPEDSSIYLCSVGVSLSGNTIYFGEGSWLTVV.

The chain links TRBV4-3 to TRBJ2-3; 7 bases are shared with TRBD2. CDR1 LGHNA and CDR2 YSLEER come from the germline V gene. The CDR3 extends over 16 amino acids. Losses at the gene ends were 0 bases for V and 1 base for J; bases not matched to a gene: 4. The CDR3 nucleotides are TGCGCCAGCAGCCAAGATCGGACTAGGGGCACAGATACGCAGTATTTT. Its translation is CASSQDRTRGTDTQYF.

The chain combines TRBV5-4 with TRBJ2-2; 11 bases agree with TRBD2. With V trimmed by 4 bases and J by 5 bases, 7 bases remained unmatched. The CDR3 has 16 amino acids. The germline V gene has CDR1 SGHNT and CDR2 YYREEE (reference sequence). The CDR3 bases are TGTGCCAGCAGCCCCAAACTAGCGGGAGAAACCGGGGAGCTGTTTTTT. Protein product: CASSPKLAGETGELFF.

The V gene is TRBV6-1, the J gene TRBJ1-4, with TRBD1 matching over 7 bases. The CDR3 is 16 amino acids. The J segment lost 3 bases and the V segment lost 3 bases, leaving 7 bases of the junction unmatched. The germline V gene has CDR1 MNHNS and CDR2 SASEGT. Here the CDR3 DNA reads TGTGCCAGCAGTGAGACCTTAGGGGGCTCTAATGAAAAACTGTTTTTT. This gives the protein CASSETLGGSNEKLFF.